Shown below are 7 T cell receptor beta chains from a single sample sequenced in a study of T cell clonotyping in hematopoietic cell transplantation. Noted time point: recipient sample about 28 days before transplant, after cytoreduction. Sequenced by immunoSEQ multiplex PCR; TCRdb stores in-frame clones only, minus some. The table lists fewer than 100,000 clones, almost 97% of them singletons. The sample in question was peripheral blood mononuclear cells, obtained before stem cell transplant. Receptors were obtained from a woman aged 45-60 years with acute myeloid leukemia. Some clones in this sample may be carry-over from other donors' samples.

For the CDR3, the DNA is TGTGCCTGGAGTGTAGTAGCGGGGGCCGATACGCAGTATTTT. Amino acids: CAWSVVAGADTQYF. The chain carries TRBV30 and TRBJ2-3, with 9 bases lining up with TRBD2. Looked up from germline, CDR1 is GTSNPN and CDR2 is SVGIG (reference sequence). The CDR3 is 14 amino acids. V was pared by 0 bases and J by 6 bases, with 4 bases of the junction left unmatched.

The chain links TRBV10-1 to TRBJ1-3, with D hard to call. Deletions cut 10 bases from V and 5 bases from J, with 15 bases between. Germline loops: CDR1 WNHNN, CDR2 SYGVQD (reference sequence). The CDR3 is 13 amino acids. The CDR3 sequence is CATARGPRNTIYF. CDR3 DNA sequence: TGCGCCACTGCTCGAGGACCCCGAAACACCATATATTTT.

The chain combines TRBV5-3 with TRBJ2-5, with no clear D. TRBV5-3 is an ORF; its function is uncertain. CDR3 length: 12 amino acids. The germline V and J ends were trimmed by 5 bases and 2 bases, with 7 bases remaining between them. CDR3 coding DNA: TGTGCCAGAAGTACCCCTCAAGAGACCCAGTACTTC. This codes for CARSTPQETQYF.

V usage is TRBV2 and J usage is TRBJ2-7; D may correspond to TRBD1 or TRBD2 (6 bases each). The CDR3 sequence is 16 residues long. Germline CDR1 reads SNHLY; CDR2 reads FYNNEI. V lost 6 bases to trimming and J lost 0 bases, with 18 bases between them. CDR3 amino acids: CASRGAGLRNSYEQYF. CDR3 DNA sequence: TGTGCCAGCAGGGGGGCGGGACTTCGTAACTCCTACGAGCAGTACTTC.

The chain couples TRBV6-1 to TRBJ2-1; D call uncertain. V lost 4 bases and J 0 bases, leaving 22 bases between the germline ends. This CDR3 comprises 19 residues. Per the germline V gene, CDR1 is MNHNS and CDR2 is SASEGT. CDR3 sequence reads: CASSAHRSLGPGSYNEQFF. The DNA of the CDR3 is TGTGCCAGCAGTGCCCATCGCTCCTTAGGGCCTGGCTCCTACAATGAGCAGTTCTTC.

This clone is a singleton in its sample. The chain employs TRBV6-1 and TRBJ2-5; D is uncertain. Deletions cut 8 bases from V and 4 bases from J, with 5 bases between. This CDR3 spans 10 amino acids. Per the germline V gene, CDR1 is MNHNS and CDR2 is SASEGT. CDR3 loop: CASLGETQYF. The CDR3 region has the DNA TGTGCCAGCCTAGGAGAGACCCAGTACTTC.

This rearrangement joins TRBV28 to TRBJ2-5, with D maybe TRBD1 (5 bases). V shed 3 bases and J shed 1 base, with 12 bases lying between them. CDR1 is MDHEN, CDR2 SYDVKM, per germline. CDR3 length equals 15 residues. The CDR3 DNA is TGTGCCAGCAGTTTTGTAGGGGCCTCCCAAGAGACCCAGTACTTC. Translation gives CASSFVGASQETQYF.